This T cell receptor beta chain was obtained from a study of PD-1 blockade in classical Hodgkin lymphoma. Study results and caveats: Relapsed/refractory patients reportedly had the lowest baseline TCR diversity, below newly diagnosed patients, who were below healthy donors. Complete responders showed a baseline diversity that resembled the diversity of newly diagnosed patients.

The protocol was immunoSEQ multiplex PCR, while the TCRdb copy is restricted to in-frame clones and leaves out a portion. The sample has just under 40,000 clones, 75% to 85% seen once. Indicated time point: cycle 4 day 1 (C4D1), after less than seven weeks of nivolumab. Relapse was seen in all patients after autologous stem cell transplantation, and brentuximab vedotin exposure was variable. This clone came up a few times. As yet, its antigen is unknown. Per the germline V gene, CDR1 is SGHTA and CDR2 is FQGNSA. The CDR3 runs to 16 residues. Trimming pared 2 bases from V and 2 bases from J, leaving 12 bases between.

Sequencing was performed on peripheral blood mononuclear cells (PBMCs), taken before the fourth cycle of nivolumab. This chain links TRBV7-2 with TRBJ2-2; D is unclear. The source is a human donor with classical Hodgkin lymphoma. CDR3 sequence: CASSLFSPVNTGELFF. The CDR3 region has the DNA TGTGCCAGCAGCTTATTTTCCCCTGTAAACACCGGGGAGCTGTTTTTT.